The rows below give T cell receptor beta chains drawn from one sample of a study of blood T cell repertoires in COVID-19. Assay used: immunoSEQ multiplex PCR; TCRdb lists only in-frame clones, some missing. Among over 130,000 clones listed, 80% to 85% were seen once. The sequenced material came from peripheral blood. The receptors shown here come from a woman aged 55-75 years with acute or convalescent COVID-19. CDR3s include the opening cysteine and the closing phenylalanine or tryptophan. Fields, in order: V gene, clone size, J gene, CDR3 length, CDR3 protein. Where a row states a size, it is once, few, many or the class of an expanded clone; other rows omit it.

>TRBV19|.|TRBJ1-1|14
CASRGFSTGTEAFF
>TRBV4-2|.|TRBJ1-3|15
CASSQSYGSGNTIYF
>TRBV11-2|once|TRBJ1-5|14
CASSSQGSNQPQHF
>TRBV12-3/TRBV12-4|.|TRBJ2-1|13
CASGTRGSNEQFF
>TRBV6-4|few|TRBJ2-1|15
CARAPTSGPYNEQFF
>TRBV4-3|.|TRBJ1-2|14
CASSQLGQGYGYTF
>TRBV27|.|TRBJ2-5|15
CASKILTSGRETQYF
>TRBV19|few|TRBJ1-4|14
CATKRGQKNEKLFF
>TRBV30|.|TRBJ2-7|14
CAWNPPGGSYEQYF
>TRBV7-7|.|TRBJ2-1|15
CASTPLRDSYNEQFF